One and the same sample provided the 13 T cell receptor beta chains below, sequenced in a study of CD4 T cells in relation to SARS-CoV-2 and coronaviruses (dated by TCRdb to the early 2020s). CD4+ T cells from unexposed donors were collected before the COVID-19 pandemic (2011-2018). The EasySep CD4+ T cell isolation kit was used to isolate CD4+ T cells once the cultures had run for ten to eleven days. To prepare the library, the immunoSEQ multiplex PCR assay was applied. Not all clones reach the TCRdb copy of this immuneACCESS table, which keeps in-frame sequences only. Checked studies attribute under half of the gap to unresolved V genes and leave the rest unexplained. Here the sample has 20,000 to 25,000 clones; less than 85% occur a single time. Together, the top ten hold 15% to 20% of the sample. These receptors' antigens are unknown. The material sequenced was CD4+ T cells from PBMCs, cultured in vitro. The receptors were sampled from a human donor in good health.

On this clone itself: Other DNA sequences in this specimen translate into the identical CDR3. V gene TRBV19 combines with J gene TRBJ2-7, with TRBD1 matching 7 bases. This CDR3 region has 14 residues. The V segment lost 1 base and the J segment 2 bases; nucleotides outside the gene matches: 2. The germline V gene encodes CDR1 LNHDA and CDR2 SQIVND (reference sequence). CDR3 sequence reads: CASSIGQGAYEQYF. The CDR3 region has the DNA TGTGCCAGTAGTATAGGGCAGGGGGCCTACGAGCAGTACTTC.

As for this clone: The same CDR3 also results from other DNA sequences found in this sample. V and J are TRBV24-1 and TRBJ2-5; 8 nucleotides align to TRBD2. Germline CDR1 reads KGHDR; CDR2 reads SFDVKD. Losses at the gene ends were 0 bases for V and 5 bases for J; bases not matched to a gene: 1. The CDR3 extends over 14 amino acids. CDR3 nucleotides: TGTGCCACCAGTGATTTGGCGGGGGGTGAGACCCAGTACTTC. Translated: CATSDLAGGETQYF.

The chain carries TRBV18 and TRBJ1-1; weak D call: TRBD1 (5 bases). The CDR3 sequence is 18 residues long. Germline V lookup: CDR1 KGHSH, CDR2 LQKENI. Deletions cut 1 base from V and 1 base from J, with 19 bases between. This chain's CDR3 is CASSPRRGREKGNTEAFF. In DNA form, the CDR3 reads TGTGCCAGCTCACCACGAAGGGGCCGAGAGAAGGGGAACACTGAAGCTTTCTTT.

The CDR3: CASSVAEAEAYNEQFF. The DNA for the CDR3 is TGTGCCAGCAGCGTAGCGGAGGCGGAAGCCTACAATGAGCAGTTCTTC. The gene calls are TRBV9 and TRBJ2-1; a possible D gene is TRBD2 (5 bases). CDR1 and CDR2 (germline): SGDLS, YYNGEE. V lost 0 bases and J 2 bases, leaving 12 bases between the germline ends. This CDR3 has 16 residues. Full variable domain (rest looked up from reference TRBV9 and TRBJ2-1): DSGVTQTPKHLITATGQRVTLRCSPRSGDLSVYWYQQSLDQGLQFLIQYYNGEERAKGNILERFSAQQFPDLHSELNLSSLELGDSALYFCASSVAEAEAYNEQFFGPGTRLTVL.

V usage is TRBV3-1 (or the pseudogene TRBV3-2) and J usage is TRBJ1-2, with TRBD1 matching 9 bases. The V segment lost 4 bases and the J segment 3 bases; nucleotides outside the gene matches: 9. The CDR3 runs to 16 residues. Germline CDR1 and CDR2: LGHDT and YNNKEL (reference sequence). The CDR3 reads CASSPPGTGIHYGYTF. CDR3 nucleotides: TGTGCCAGCAGCCCCCCAGGGACAGGGATTCACTATGGCTACACCTTC.

The chain uses TRBV24-1 and TRBJ2-7; tentative D call: TRBD1 (6 bases). Trimming cost V 8 bases and J 4 bases, with 17 bases left between them. There are 14 residues in the CDR3. The germline gives CDR1 KGHDR, CDR2 SFDVKD. The CDR3: CATICRDTLYEQYF. In DNA form, the CDR3 reads TGTGCCACCATTTGCCGGGACACCCTATACGAGCAGTACTTC.

This chain links TRBV6-6 with TRBJ1-2; tentatively, D is TRBD1 (5 bases). Germline V gives CDR1 MNHNY, CDR2 SVGAGI (reference sequence). The CDR3 consists of 13 residues. V was cut by 7 bases and J by 6 bases, with 15 bases left in between. The CDR3 protein is CASTREGLNGYTF. The CDR3 DNA reads as TGTGCCAGCACCAGAGAGGGGTTAAATGGCTACACCTTC.

Remarks on this clone: An end of the junction does not agree with germline; a read error may underlie this. The chain has TRBV24-1 and TRBJ1-2, with 7 positions matching TRBD1. Germline CDR1 is KGHDR and CDR2 is SFDVKD. This CDR3 comprises 14 residues. CDR3 sequence (DNA): TGTGCCACCAGGGATTCGAGGGGGCCCTATGGCTACACCTTC. Protein sequence: CATRDSRGPYGYTF.

The chain links TRBV7-3 to TRBJ2-3, with TRBD1 as a possible D gene (6 bases). The CDR3 extends over 16 amino acids. Germline assignment: CDR1 SGHTA and CDR2 FQGTGA. Trimming shortened V by 5 bases and J by 3 bases, and 18 bases separated the two germline ends. The CDR3 loop reads CASSPPAGQSTDTQYF. CDR3 nucleotides: TGTGCCAGCAGCCCCCCGGCCGGACAGTCGACAGATACGCAGTATTTT.

V is TRBV19 and J is TRBJ2-5, with 12 bases that match TRBD1. CDR1 and CDR2 (germline): LNHDA, SQIVND (reference sequence). The V gene end was trimmed by 5 bases and the J gene end by 5 bases; junction bases not matched to a gene: 12. The CDR3 is made up of 17 amino acids. The DNA for the CDR3 is TGTGCCAGTAGTCTTCTATGGGGACAGGGGGCATCTGAGACCCAGTACTTC. Translating it yields CASSLLWGQGASETQYF. The full variable domain, completed using reference TRBV19 and TRBJ2-5, is DGGITQSPKYLFRKEGQNVTLSCEQNLNHDAMYWYRQDPGQGLRLIYYSQIVNDFQKGDIAEGYSVSREKKESFPLTVTSAQKNPTAFYLCASSLLWGQGASETQYFGPGTRLLVL.

The chain links TRBV7-9 to TRBJ2-7, with 10 bases matching TRBD1. Per germline, CDR1 SEHNR and CDR2 FQNEAQ (reference sequence). The CDR3 covers 14 residues. V dropped 5 bases and J dropped 5; count of bases not matched to a gene: 6. As DNA, the CDR3 is TGTGCCAGCAGCACCGGGACAGGGGCGAACGAGCAGTACTTC. Residues: CASSTGTGANEQYF. Using reference TRBV7-9 and TRBJ2-7 for the parts outside the CDR3, the full variable domain is DTGVSQNPRHKITKRGQNVTFRCDPISEHNRLYWYRQTLGQGPEFLTYFQNEAQLEKSRLLSDRFSAERPKGSFSTLEIQRTEQGDSAMYLCASSTGTGANEQYFGPGTRLTVT.

The chain links TRBV9 to TRBJ2-1, with 11 positions matching TRBD2. The CDR3 runs to 16 residues. V dropped 3 bases and J dropped 4; count of bases not matched to a gene: 6. Germline-derived CDR1 and CDR2 are SGDLS and YYNGEE. The CDR3 protein is CASSGPRLAGYNEQFF. The DNA of the CDR3 is TGTGCCAGCAGCGGACCTCGACTAGCGGGATACAATGAGCAGTTCTTC.

The V and J genes are TRBV5-1 and TRBJ2-5, with D unresolved. The CDR3 runs to 14 residues. V was clipped by 1 base and J by 4 bases, with 11 bases between them. Germline V CDR1 and CDR2: SGHRS, YFSETQ. The DNA of the CDR3 is TGCGCCAGCAGCTTGCAAAGGGTGCGAGAGACCCAGTACTTC. It is translated as CASSLQRVRETQYF.